These 21 T cell receptor beta chains share one sample of origin, sequenced in a study of beta chain features in type 1 diabetes (dated by TCRdb to the late 2010s). The receptor library was made with the immunoSEQ multiplex PCR assay. All of the isolated RNA was reverse transcribed with the High Capacity cDNA Reverse Transcription Kit, so expressed TCRB transcripts were sequenced. TCRdb provides this immuneACCESS table in a form limited to in-frame rearrangements. Some clones are lacking; in checked studies, under half of them reflect an unresolved V gene, and why the rest are absent is not known. The sample table contains around 430,000 clones; only one count was recorded for around 28% of them. Together, the top ten hold about 0.065% of the sample. Input material: naive CD4+ T cells from blood. Explained via the paper, the cell subset or site label denotes: true naive CD4+ T cells. These receptors all come from a young man in good health.

The chain carries TRBV6-1 and TRBJ2-2, with D perhaps TRBD2 (6 bases). The germline V gene encodes CDR1 MNHNS and CDR2 SASEGT. This CDR3 spans 16 amino acids. Deletions cut 2 bases from V and 5 bases from J, with 15 bases between. The CDR3 coding sequence is TGTGCCAGCAGTGAACTAGGACTGGGGGGAACCGGGGAGCTGTTTTTT. It specifies CASSELGLGGTGELFF.

As concerns this clone: The same CDR3 can be traced to other DNA sequences in this sample. CDR3 loop: CASSQDLAGGTYNEQFF. CDR3 nucleotides: TGCGCCAGCAGCCAAGATCTAGCGGGAGGCACCTACAATGAGCAGTTCTTC. This chain uses TRBV4-3 with TRBJ2-1; 11 nucleotides match TRBD2. CDR1 is LGHNA, CDR2 YSLEER, per germline. Trimming at V came to 0 bases and at J to 2 bases, leaving 3 bases not matched to a gene. The CDR3 consists of 17 residues.

The V and J genes are TRBV21-1 and TRBJ2-7; the listed D gene, TRBD2, was not tested against the DNA. TRBV21-1 is a documented pseudogene. The CDR3 has 15 amino acids. The CDR3 region has the DNA TGTGCCAGCAGCAAAGAGAGACGGGAGAAATCGGTGCAGTACTTC. As protein: CASSKERREKSVQYF.

V and J are TRBV5-6 and TRBJ2-2; D possibly corresponds to TRBD1 (6 bases). Looked up from germline, CDR1 is SGHDT and CDR2 is YYEEEE. The CDR3 runs to 15 residues. Trimming shortened V by 2 bases and J by 3 bases, and 11 bases separated the two germline ends. The CDR3 region is CASSLQGAYTGELFF. The DNA for the CDR3 is TGTGCCAGCAGCTTACAGGGAGCGTACACCGGGGAGCTGTTTTTT. The full variable domain, completed using reference TRBV5-6 and TRBJ2-2, is DAGVTQSPTHLIKTRGQQVTLRCSPKSGHDTVSWYQQALGQGPQFIFQYYEEEERQRGNFPDRFSGHQFPNYSSELNVNALLLGDSALYLCASSLQGAYTGELFFGEGSRLTVL.

This clone was seen only a few times. The J gene is TRBJ2-1, the V gene TRBV7-2; maybe TRBD1 (5 bases). CDR1 SGHTA and CDR2 FQGNSA come from the germline V gene. Deletions cut 1 base from V and 11 bases from J, with 12 bases between. The CDR3 is 13 residues long. The CDR3 DNA reads as TGTGCCAGCAGCTTAGGAACAGGAGTTAAGCAGTTCTTC. Its protein is CASSLGTGVKQFF.

This clone was seen only a few times. J is TRBJ2-3 and V is TRBV7-9; D unclear. Trimming took off 5 bases at V and 6 bases at J, with 12 bases between the two ends. The CDR3 spans 13 residues. Looked up from germline, CDR1 is SEHNR and CDR2 is FQNEAQ (reference sequence). The CDR3 is CASSRSDGDTQYF. The CDR3, as DNA: TGTGCCAGCAGCCGCTCGGACGGTGATACGCAGTATTTT. The complete variable domain, with remaining parts taken from reference TRBV7-9 and TRBJ2-3, reads DTGVSQNPRHKITKRGQNVTFRCDPISEHNRLYWYRQTLGQGPEFLTYFQNEAQLEKSRLLSDRFSAERPKGSFSTLEIQRTEQGDSAMYLCASSRSDGDTQYFGPGTRLTVL.

This clone appeared a single time. The V call is TRBV5-6, the J call TRBJ2-7; TRBD1 agrees at 10 bases. V trimming: 4 bases; J trimming: 6 bases; junction bases outside the gene matches: 4. The CDR3 sequence is 13 residues long. Per the germline V gene, CDR1 is SGHDT and CDR2 is YYEEEE. The CDR3: CASSGTGAGEQYF. CDR3 coding DNA: TGTGCCAGCAGCGGGACAGGGGCTGGCGAGCAGTACTTC.

The V gene is TRBV15, the J gene TRBJ2-5; D is unresolved. The V and J ends lost 2 bases and 5 bases respectively, with 9 bases between them. CDR1 and CDR2 (germline): LNHNV, YYDKDF (reference sequence). The CDR3 is 13 amino acids. This chain's CDR3 is CATSRFPPETQYF. The CDR3 nucleotides read TGTGCCACCAGCAGATTTCCCCCCGAGACCCAGTACTTC.

The chain has TRBV29-1 and TRBJ2-2; 7 positions agree with TRBD1. Germline values: CDR1 SQVTM, CDR2 ANQGSEA. The V and J ends lost 2 bases and 2 bases, in that order; junction bases with no gene match: 5. The CDR3 is 15 amino acids. This chain's CDR3 is CSVESGTVNTGELFF. In DNA form, the CDR3 reads TGCAGCGTTGAATCAGGGACAGTAAACACCGGGGAGCTGTTTTTT.

The rearrangement joins TRBV2 to TRBJ1-5; unclear D gene. V was clipped by 5 bases and J by 7 bases, with 15 bases between them. The CDR3 consists of 14 residues. Germline V gene lookup returns CDR1 SNHLY and CDR2 FYNNEI. Here the CDR3 reads CASSNGEGRQPQHF. The CDR3 nucleotides read TGTGCCAGCAGTAATGGGGAGGGAAGGCAGCCCCAGCATTTT.

The chain uses TRBV10-3 and TRBJ2-1, with D perhaps being TRBD1 or TRBD2 (7 bases each). V shed 6 bases and J shed 6 bases, with 18 bases lying between them. Germline CDR1 is ENHRY and CDR2 is SYGVKD. The CDR3 runs to 15 residues. The CDR3: CAIRPQGGRFNEQFF. The CDR3 nucleotides read TGTGCCATCAGGCCCCAGGGGGGGAGATTCAATGAGCAGTTCTTC.

This clone was counted only a few times. This chain links TRBV4-1 with TRBJ2-5; D ambiguous. The length of the CDR3 is 14 residues. The ends were cut back, 2 bases at V and 0 bases at J, with 7 bases in the middle. Germline V gene data show CDR1 as MGHRA and CDR2 as YSYEKL. CDR3 sequence (DNA): TGCGCCAGCAGCCAACTTACGAACCAAGAGACCCAGTACTTC. This sequence encodes CASSQLTNQETQYF.

The sample holds a few counts of this clone. V gene TRBV18 combines with J gene TRBJ2-7; no clear D. The V and J ends lost 2 bases and 6 bases respectively, with 11 bases between them. The CDR3 consists of 13 residues. Germline V lookup: CDR1 KGHSH, CDR2 LQKENI. CDR3 nucleotide sequence: TGTGCCAGCTCACCAGCTGGCCTTTCCGAGCAGTACTTC. The encoded protein is CASSPAGLSEQYF.

This clone has just a few counts. The chain is built from TRBV6-1 and TRBJ2-3; 9 bases are a match to TRBD1. There are 14 residues in the CDR3. The V gene's germline CDR1 is MNHNS and CDR2 SASEGT. The ends lost 8 bases at V and 1 base at J; junction bases unmatched: 4. CDR3 in amino acids: CASERQGGTDTQYF. In nucleotides, the CDR3 is TGTGCCAGCGAAAGACAGGGGGGCACAGATACGCAGTATTTT.

This clone was seen only a few times. The V and J genes are TRBV30 and TRBJ1-2; possibly TRBD1 for D (5 bases). Germline CDR1 reads GTSNPN; CDR2 reads SVGIG (reference sequence). The CDR3 is made up of 14 amino acids. V was shortened by 0 bases and J by 2 bases, with 10 bases between the two germline ends. DNA for the CDR3: TGTGCCTGGAGTGTCATGGGGGTGAACTATGGCTACACCTTC. Encoded protein: CAWSVMGVNYGYTF.

The rearrangement links TRBV7-2 to TRBJ1-1; 7 bases are shared with TRBD1. Germline CDR1 and CDR2: SGHTA and FQGNSA. The trim removed 6 bases at V and 4 bases at J, leaving 8 bases unmatched. This CDR3 comprises 14 residues. In DNA form, the CDR3 reads TGTGCCAGCAGTCCCGGGACAGTTGTCACTGAAGCTTTCTTT. Encoded protein: CASSPGTVVTEAFF. The variable domain in full, with the rest retrieved from reference TRBV7-2 and TRBJ1-1, is GAGVSQSPSNKVTEKGKDVELRCDPISGHTALYWYRQSLGQGLEFLIYFQGNSAPDKSGLPSDRFSAERTGGSVSTLTIQRTQQEDSAVYLCASSPGTVVTEAFFGQGTRLTVV.

This clone has just a few counts. The J gene is TRBJ2-7, the V gene TRBV7-2; D may be TRBD1 (6 bases). The V end was cut by 5 bases, the J end by 2 bases, with 16 bases between. This CDR3 region has 15 residues. Germline CDR1 and CDR2: SGHTA and FQGNSA. The CDR3 is CASSTGQPGPYEQYF. CDR3 coding DNA: TGTGCCAGCAGCACCGGACAGCCTGGTCCCTACGAGCAGTACTTC.

This clone was detected only once. The V call is TRBV27, the J call TRBJ2-4; D may be TRBD1 (6 bases). Trimming left V 10 bases short and J 11 bases short, with 15 bases between. Germline loops: CDR1 MNHEY, CDR2 SMNVEV (reference sequence). This CDR3 has 11 amino acids. The CDR3 nucleotides read TGTGCCATCCGCCAGGGGATGTTTCAGTACTTC. Translating gives CAIRQGMFQYF.

This clone was observed a few times. The chain employs TRBV30 and TRBJ1-2; D call uncertain. V was clipped by 3 bases and J by 5 bases, with 10 bases between them. Looked up from germline, CDR1 is GTSNPN and CDR2 is SVGIG (reference sequence). This CDR3 comprises 12 residues. DNA of the CDR3: TGTGCCTGGAGCCCCTCTGGATATGGCTACACCTTC. Amino acids: CAWSPSGYGYTF. Drawing the rest from reference TRBV30 and TRBJ1-2, the complete variable domain is SQTIHQWPATLVQPVGSPLSLECTVEGTSNPNLYWYRQAAGRGLQLLFYSVGIGQISSEVPQNLSASRPQDRQFILSSKKLLLSDSGFYLCAWSPSGYGYTFGSGTRLTVV.

This clone was seen only a few times. The rearrangement uses TRBV30 and TRBJ2-3; 9 bases line up with TRBD2. The CDR3 covers 12 residues. CDR1 is GTSNPN and CDR2 is SVGIG in the germline V gene (reference sequence). The V segment lost 2 bases and the J segment 11 bases; nucleotides outside the gene matches: 5. CDR3: CAWSSRLAVQYF. The CDR3 DNA reads TGTGCCTGGAGTAGCCGACTAGCGGTGCAGTATTTT.

This clone was counted only a few times. The rearrangement uses TRBV15 and TRBJ2-7, with TRBD1 matching 7 bases. Per germline, CDR1 LNHNV and CDR2 YYDKDF (reference sequence). The CDR3 is 14 residues long. V shed 3 bases and J 3 bases; nucleotides not matched to a gene: 5. The CDR3: CATSSRGLGYEQYF. The DNA for the CDR3 is TGTGCCACCAGCAGCAGGGGGTTGGGCTACGAGCAGTACTTC.